Shown below are 2 T cell receptor beta chains from a single sample sequenced in a study of Graves' ophthalmopathy and Graves' hyperthyroidism. Beta-chain TCR CDR3 regions were amplified from RNA transcripts. First-round RT-PCR relied on HTBI primers, and a second-round multiplex PCR came next. TCRdb used MiXCR to reprocess the multiplex PCR reads, holding one entry per CDR3 protein. The data show around 1.1 million distinct CDR3 sequences, less than 45% seen once. What was sequenced was peripheral blood or thyroid tissue (not recorded which). The receptor source for this set is an adult man with Graves' hyperthyroidism.

The chain joins TRBV15 to TRBJ1-2; the D is unclear. V lost 0 bases and J 8 bases, leaving 13 bases between the germline ends. Germline-derived CDR1 and CDR2 are LNHNV and YYDKDF (reference sequence). The CDR3 covers 14 residues. CDR3 amino acids: CATSRDPYGEGYTF. CDR3 coding DNA: TGTGCCACCAGCAGAGATCCGTATGGGGAAGGCTACACCTTC. Combining the CDR3 with reference TRBV15 and TRBJ1-2 gives the whole variable domain DAMVIQNPRYQVTQFGKPVTLSCSQTLNHNVMYWYQQKSSQAPKLLFHYYDKDFNNEADTPDNFQSRRPNTSFCFLDIRSPGLGDTAMYLCATSRDPYGEGYTFGSGTRLTVV.

The chain links TRBV29-1 to TRBJ2-3; TRBD1 might be the D (6 bases). Germline assignment: CDR1 SQVTM and CDR2 ANQGSEA. The CDR3 extends over 14 amino acids. Trimming removed 4 bases at V and 2 bases at J, with 13 bases between. CDR3 loop: CSVVRDKITDTQYF. CDR3 DNA sequence: TGCAGCGTTGTTCGGGACAAAATCACAGATACGCAGTATTTT.